These 13 T cell receptor beta chains share one sample of origin, sequenced in a study of cytomegalovirus exposure and HLA in healthy donors. Primers for the PCR totalled 60 Vbeta and 13 Jbeta. Profiling relied on immunoSEQ multiplex PCR, and the TCRdb table lists in-frame clones only, not all of them. The data show approximately 150,000 clones, around 80% seen once. Source material: PBMCs. These receptors were collected from a woman aged 18 to 35 in good health and CMV-seronegative.

This chain joins TRBV30 and TRBJ2-1, with a possible D match to TRBD2 (5 bases). Germline CDR1 and CDR2: GTSNPN and SVGIG (reference sequence). V was shortened by 2 bases and J by 5 bases, with 16 bases between the two germline ends. This CDR3 spans 15 amino acids. The CDR3 loop reads CAWSPRVTGNNEQFF. The CDR3 coding sequence is TGTGCCTGGAGTCCCCGGGTTACGGGAAACAATGAGCAGTTCTTC.

The table lists this clone with a few counts. The chain combines TRBV7-9 with TRBJ1-2; TRBD1 matches 8 bases. CDR1 is SEHNR, CDR2 FQNEAQ, per germline (reference sequence). The CDR3 is made up of 13 amino acids. The V and J ends lost 3 bases and 6 bases, in that order; junction bases with no gene match: 3. Here the CDR3 DNA reads TGTGCCAGCAGCTTCGGGACAGGAGATGGCTACACCTTC. It codes for CASSFGTGDGYTF.

This clone showed up just a few times. The gene calls are TRBV11-2 and TRBJ2-3; D is possibly TRBD2 (6 bases). Germline lookup yields CDR1 SGHAT and CDR2 FQNNGV. The CDR3 has 13 residues. Trimming shortened V by 7 bases and J by 0 bases, and 8 bases separated the two germline ends. CDR3 amino acids: CASTGVSTDTQYF. The CDR3 DNA is TGTGCCAGCACGGGGGTGAGCACAGATACGCAGTATTTT.

The chain is built from TRBV15 and TRBJ2-3; no definite D call. The CDR3 totals 15 residues. Deletions cut 0 bases from V and 0 bases from J, with 7 bases between. CDR1 and CDR2 from the germline V gene are LNHNV and YYDKDF (reference sequence). The CDR3 bases are TGTGCCACCAGCAGAGATCTGAGTAGCACAGATACGCAGTATTTT. Translating gives CATSRDLSSTDTQYF.

This clone was seen a few times. The rearrangement joins TRBV2 to TRBJ2-7; 9 bases match TRBD2. Germline V CDR1 and CDR2: SNHLY, FYNNEI. The CDR3 loop spans 13 amino acids. V shed 4 bases, J shed 3 bases, and the junction held 1 base outside the gene matches. The CDR3 is CASSGLADYEQYF. The CDR3 DNA follows: TGTGCCAGCAGTGGACTAGCGGACTACGAGCAGTACTTC. The full variable domain, in which reference TRBV2 and TRBJ2-7 provide the parts outside the CDR3, is EPEVTQTPSHQVTQMGQEVILRCVPISNHLYFYWYRQILGQKVEFLVSFYNNEISEKSEIFDDQFSVERPDGSNFTLKIRSTKLEDSAMYFCASSGLADYEQYFGPGTRLTVT.

This clone was seen a single time. The chain employs TRBV19 and TRBJ2-7; 13 bases are a match to TRBD2. The germline CDR1 and CDR2 sequences are LNHDA and SQIVND (reference sequence). J gave up 0 bases and V 2 bases, and 7 bases lay outside the gene matches. CDR3 length: 18 residues. CDR3 sequence (DNA): TGTGCCAGTAGTATATCGGGGACTAGCGGGATTAACTCCTACGAGCAGTACTTC. This encodes CASSISGTSGINSYEQYF.

This clone was counted only a few times. The V and J genes are TRBV15 and TRBJ2-5, with D perhaps matching TRBD1 (6 bases). This CDR3 is 13 amino acids long. Germline V gives CDR1 LNHNV, CDR2 YYDKDF (reference sequence). V was pared by 3 bases and J by 1 base, with 6 bases between. CDR3 protein: CATSRDSQETQYF. CDR3 bases: TGTGCCACCAGCAGGGACAGCCAAGAGACCCAGTACTTC.

V is TRBV5-6 and J is TRBJ2-7, with 9 bases fitting TRBD2. V shed 4 bases, J shed 3 bases, and the junction held 14 bases outside the gene matches. The CDR3 consists of 17 residues. CDR1 and CDR2 from the germline V gene are SGHDT and YYEEEE. CDR3 residues: CASSPGGRAGGYYEQYF. DNA of the CDR3: TGTGCCAGCAGCCCCGGGGGTCGCGCGGGAGGGTACTACGAGCAGTACTTC.

The chain uses TRBV14 and TRBJ1-1; D uncertain. Deletions cut 1 base from V and 5 bases from J, with 8 bases between. CDR1 is SGHDN, CDR2 FVKESK, per germline. The CDR3 sequence is 13 residues long. CDR3 DNA: TGTGCCAGCAGCCAAGCCCCCCGGACTGAAGCTTTCTTT. Its protein is CASSQAPRTEAFF.

This clone was found a few times. The rearrangement links TRBV19 to TRBJ1-2; D remains unclear. Looked up from germline, CDR1 is LNHDA and CDR2 is SQIVND (reference sequence). There are 12 residues in the CDR3. V was cut by 5 bases and J by 7 bases, with 11 bases left in between. The CDR3 region has the DNA TGTGCCAGTAGTGAAGCCGCGGGTGGCTACACCTTC. Translation: CASSEAAGGYTF.

The CDR3 nucleotides are TGCAGCCTGAGGGCGGGGGGACAGGGGGTGAACACTGAAGCTTTCTTT. This sequence encodes CSLRAGGQGVNTEAFF. The V and J genes are TRBV29-1 and TRBJ1-1, with 11 bases aligning to TRBD1. Germline trimming cut 8 bases from V and 0 bases from J; bases unmatched to any gene: 11. The germline V gene has CDR1 SQVTM and CDR2 ANQGSEA. CDR3 size: 16 residues. The variable domain in full, completed from reference TRBV29-1 and TRBJ1-1, reads SAVISQKPSRDICQRGTSLTIQCQVDSQVTMMFWYRQQPGQSLTLIATANQGSEATYESGFVIDKFPISRPNLTFSTLTVSNMSPEDSSIYLCSLRAGGQGVNTEAFFGQGTRLTVV.

This clone was seen a handful of times. The chain carries TRBV6-5 and TRBJ1-2, with D possibly matching TRBD1 (6 bases). The ends were cut back, 7 bases at V and 9 bases at J, with 18 bases in the middle. This CDR3 spans 13 amino acids. Per germline, CDR1 MNHEY and CDR2 SVGAGI. Here the CDR3 DNA reads TGTGCCAGCAAGGACAGTACCCAGCAAAGCTACACCTTC. The encoded protein is CASKDSTQQSYTF.

This sequence joins TRBV7-9 and TRBJ2-6; D is perhaps TRBD2 (5 bases). The CDR3 consists of 16 residues. The V gene's germline CDR1 is SEHNR and CDR2 FQNEAQ (reference sequence). This CDR3 is CAEGLAIVSGANVLTF. In nucleotides, the CDR3 is TGTGCGGAAGGCCTAGCTATTGTCTCTGGGGCCAACGTCCTGACTTTC.